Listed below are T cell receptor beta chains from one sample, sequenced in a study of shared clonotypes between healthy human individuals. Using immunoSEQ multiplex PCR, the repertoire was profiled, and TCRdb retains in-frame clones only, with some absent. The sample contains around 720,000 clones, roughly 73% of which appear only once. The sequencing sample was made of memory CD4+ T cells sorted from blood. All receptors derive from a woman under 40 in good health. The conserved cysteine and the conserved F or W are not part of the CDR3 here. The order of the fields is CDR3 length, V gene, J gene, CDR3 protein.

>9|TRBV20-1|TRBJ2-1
SANLEYEQF
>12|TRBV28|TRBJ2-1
ASWARSSYNEQF
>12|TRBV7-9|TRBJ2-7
ASSRPDGTSHRY
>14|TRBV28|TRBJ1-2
ASSLGLSSGAGGYT
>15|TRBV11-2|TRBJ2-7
ASSLGGGSGRAHEQY
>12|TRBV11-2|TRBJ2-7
ASSPREGAYEQY
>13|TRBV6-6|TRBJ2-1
ASSYSRPSYNEQF
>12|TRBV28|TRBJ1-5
ASSLWGTNQPQH
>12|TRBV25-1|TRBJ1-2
ASSSNGQDYGYT
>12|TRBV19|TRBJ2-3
ASTIAGGTDTQY
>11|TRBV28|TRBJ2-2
ASTLRRPGELF
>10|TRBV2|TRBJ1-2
ASITQGGGYT
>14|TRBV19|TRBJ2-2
ASSIRALANTGELF
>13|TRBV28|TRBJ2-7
ASSSPAGSLSEQY
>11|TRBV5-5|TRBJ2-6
ASNYAGANVLT
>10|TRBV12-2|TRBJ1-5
ASRLDFEPQH
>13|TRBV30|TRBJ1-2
AWRALYRGGYGYT
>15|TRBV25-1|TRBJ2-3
ASSDDASGRGTDTQY
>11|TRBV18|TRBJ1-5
ASSPQDESPQH
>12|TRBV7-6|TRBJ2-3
ASSSRPGTDTQY
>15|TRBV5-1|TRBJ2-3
ASSFSPPGLATDTQY
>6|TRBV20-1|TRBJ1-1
SAREAF
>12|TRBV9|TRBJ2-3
ASSPQEHTDTQY
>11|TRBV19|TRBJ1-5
ASSRSFNQPQH